This TCR beta chain is drawn from a study of cytomegalovirus exposure and HLA in healthy donors. The study's findings and limits: Among the CMV-associated chains, a few were confirmed in vitro as specific for CMV antigens.

The V and J ends lost 2 bases and 2 bases respectively, with 7 bases between them. Germline V gene data show CDR1 as WSHSY and CDR2 as SAAADI. The CDR3 extends over 14 amino acids. Of note for this clone: The target antigen is unknown.

Both 60 Vbeta primers and 13 Jbeta primers went into the PCR. Repertoires were generated with immunoSEQ multiplex PCR, while TCRdb's copy carries only in-frame clones and drops some. The table has about 98,000 clones, about 81% seen once. Material: PBMCs. The gene calls are TRBV10-2 and TRBJ1-5; D ambiguous. The sequence was obtained from a man aged 35-49 years in good health and CMV-seronegative. The chain's CDR3 is CASSERVGNQPQHF. The CDR3 DNA follows: TGCGCCAGCAGTGAGCGGGTCGGCAATCAGCCCCAGCATTTT.